This TCR beta chain emerged from a study of vaccination and CD4 T cells after COVID-19 (dated by TCRdb to the early 2020s). In terms of the full investigation: Every convalescent patient had a positive nasal swab PCR test for SARS-CoV-2, with mild disease in roughly nine patients and severe disease in one. Participants received two doses of either the Pfizer-BioNTech BNT162b2 vaccine (n=8) or the Moderna mRNA-1273 vaccine (n=2). Six males and four females were included in the convalescent cohort, with two Hispanic individuals, seven Caucasians, two Asians and one multiracial person represented. Control cultures used a CEFX viral epitope pool as positive control, an HIV-1 Nef peptide pool as negative control, or no peptide. In under twelve COVID-19 convalescent patients and a handful of infection-naive healthy vaccine recipients, researchers compared the spike-specific CD4+ TCR repertoire from before mRNA vaccination with the repertoire from after. Post-vaccine blood samples were obtained a median of roughly 75 days after the second vaccine dose, with a range of about 14 to 250 days. For stimulating the cultures, overlapping spike peptide pools were used, derived from SARS-CoV-2 as well as from the common cold coronaviruses HCoV-NL63, HCoV-OC43 and HCoV-229E. Post-COVID blood samples were collected from convalescent patients a median of about 92 days after diagnosis, with a range of roughly 30 to 170 days. Paper-wide results and their limitations: An increase in the median number of SARS-CoV-2-reactive clonotypes from approximately 21 after infection to some 38 after vaccination was observed, but the change was not found to be significant. Of the vaccine-specific clones in convalescent patients, 304 of 307, or nearly all, reacted only to SARS-CoV-2 spike and did not cross-react with common cold coronaviruses. The number of convalescent patients in the study was relatively small, and the study did not examine early timepoints following natural infection. Among convalescent patients, a median approximately 88% of the SARS-CoV-2-reactive clones seen after vaccination appeared only after vaccination, which suggests priming specific to the vaccine.

The germline V gene (reference sequence) yields SEHNR for CDR1 and FQNEAQ for CDR2. The CDR3 measures 13 amino acids from cysteine to phenylalanine. The kept DNA is CDR3 alone, 39 bases in frame from the first base. Trimming takes 1 base from V and 7 bases from J, and the germline ends sit 7 bases apart. Library preparation employed PCR. At the Johns Hopkins FTIC core, DNA from the cultured CD4+ T cells underwent TCR sequencing with the Oncomine TCR Beta short-read assay. The QIAamp micro DNA kit was used to extract genomic DNA from the cultured CD4+ T cells. Oncomine TCR Beta libraries made from cultured CD4+ T cells were pooled using unique dual indexes and sequenced on an Illumina iSeq 100. Per the original workflow: Non-productive sequences were filtered out, and CDR3s that did not start with C, did not end with F or W, or were shorter than 7 amino acids were discarded. The MANAFEST web application was used to identify antigen-specific clonotypes by comparing peptide-stimulated wells against reference wells and other culture wells. Positive clones required FDR below 0.05, an odds ratio above 5, and productive frequency above 0.1% in at least two of three replicate wells. A clonotype counted as cross-reactive if it showed significant expansion both in the SARS-CoV-2 spike wells and in at least one common cold coronavirus spike condition. Levenshtein distances (stringdist) and unrooted phylogenetic trees (ape) in R version 3.6.1 were used to assess CDR3 homology. Using fastp trimming at Q25 and MiXCR clonotype assembly, TCRdb reanalyzed the public sequencing data and kept in-frame beta chains. Every distinct CDR3 protein forms one entry, paired with its most common genes and DNA. The V and J calls were not made by the authors but by TCRdb's processing. A total of about 19,000 distinct CDR3 sequences appear in this sample, 31% of them only once. Of the sample, 15% is held by the ten largest clones.

This specimen's treatment or condition label, interpreted: approximately nine-day PBMC culture with coronavirus spike peptide pools or control peptides (ViraFEST assay). The study used the ViraFEST assay, which expanded antigen-specific T cells with peptide pools and then identified expanded clonotypes by TCR sequencing. The convalescent patients' positive SARS-CoV-2 PCR tests were from March to December 2020, which was before the Alpha, Beta and Delta variants emerged in the United States. Each well held 1.5 million to 2.5 million PBMCs cultured with roughly 10 ug/ml peptide pools in IMDM containing roughly 5% human AB serum and 7.5 to 10 IU/ml IL-2. Half of the culture medium was replaced with fresh IL-2-containing medium on days 3 and 7. After about 11 days of culture, CD4+ T cells were isolated by negative selection using the EasySep CD4+ T cell isolation kit. PBMCs were separated from whole blood using Ficoll-Paque Plus gradient centrifugation and then either used fresh or cryopreserved at -140C. Each culture condition was generally run in triplicate wells.

In its sample, this clonotype was seen a few times. The antigen it recognizes is unknown. The input lacks base qualities; no much larger clone sits a single base away. This TCR was sampled from a human donor with COVID-19. The sample was cultured CD4+ T cells from blood. This receptor chain uses TRBV7-9 and TRBJ2-2; the D gene lacks a confident call. The base sequence is TGTGCCAGCAGCTTAGAGACAAACGGGGAGCTGTTTTTT. This sequence encodes CASSLETNGELFF.